One TCR beta chain is described in this entry. What it binds is unknown. Amplification used 60 Vbeta primers and 13 Jbeta primers. Here immunoSEQ multiplex PCR was the method, and the copy in TCRdb shows in-frame clones only, minus some. This sample lists 70,000 to 100,000 clones; its ten largest clones have 4.5% to 6.5%. This sample stems from a study of cytomegalovirus exposure and HLA in healthy donors. Study-level findings and limits: Solely CMV serostatus was available to characterize immune exposure. Later analysis suggested most CMV-associated TCR beta chains were HLA-restricted. A later analysis linked a missense variant in DCLRE1C to the trimming of TCR beta V and J genes.

Likely unrecorded immune exposures existed in these nominally healthy donors. This sequence originates from a girl aged 10 to 17 in good health and CMV-seropositive. The sequencing input was PBMCs.

In DNA form, the CDR3 reads TGTGCCAGCAGCGGGACTGCTAGCGGAAACACCATATATTTT. Translation gives CASSGTASGNTIYF. The chain carries TRBV9 and TRBJ1-3, with D uncertain. The CDR3 loop spans 14 amino acids. The V and J ends lost 3 bases and 4 bases respectively, with 11 bases between them. Germline V gene lookup returns CDR1 SGDLS and CDR2 YYNGEE. Based on the CDR3 plus reference TRBV9 and TRBJ1-3, the full variable domain is DSGVTQTPKHLITATGQRVTLRCSPRSGDLSVYWYQQSLDQGLQFLIQYYNGEERAKGNILERFSAQQFPDLHSELNLSSLELGDSALYFCASSGTASGNTIYFGEGSWLTVV.